The rows below give T cell receptor beta chains drawn from one sample of a study of blood T cell repertoires in COVID-19. TCRdb keeps only in-frame clones here, not all; method: immunoSEQ multiplex PCR. The profile covers about 200,000 clones, with roughly 84% appearing a single time and 1.9% taken by the ten largest. Sequencing input: peripheral blood. The receptors derive from a man in his forties with active or convalescent COVID-19. Both conserved end residues are part of each CDR3. A D gene is named only where the DNA matches it firmly. Clone size, where shown, is once, few, many, or a class for clones that have expanded.

D gene: -; V gene: TRBV5-1; clone size: -; J gene: TRBJ2-3; CDR3 DNA: TGCGCCAGCAGCTTGACAGGACCCGCAGATACGCAGTATTTT; CDR3 protein: CASSLTGPADTQYF
D gene: -; V gene: TRBV14; clone size: many; J gene: TRBJ1-1; CDR3 DNA: TGTGCCAGCAGCCAAGGAGGGATCACTGAAGCTTTCTTT; CDR3 protein: CASSQGGITEAFF
D gene: -; V gene: TRBV6-5; clone size: -; J gene: TRBJ2-5; CDR3 DNA: TGTGCCAGCAGCGGGACTTTGTCACAAGAGACCCAGTACTTC; CDR3 protein: CASSGTLSQETQYF
D gene: TRBD1; V gene: TRBV19; clone size: -; J gene: TRBJ1-5; CDR3 DNA: TGTGCCAGTAGTACCGGGACAGGAGGCTATTATAGCAATCAGCCCCAGCATTTT; CDR3 protein: CASSTGTGGYYSNQPQHF
D gene: -; V gene: TRBV11-2; clone size: -; J gene: TRBJ2-1; CDR3 DNA: TGTGCCAGCAGCTCTGCTAGAGTTTCAATAAGCGTTGAGCAGTTCTTC; CDR3 protein: CASSSARVSISVEQFF
D gene: -; V gene: TRBV6-5; clone size: -; J gene: TRBJ1-1; CDR3 DNA: TGTGCCAGCAGTTATAGTCCGGCGGGTGAAGCTTTCTTT; CDR3 protein: CASSYSPAGEAFF
D gene: TRBD1; V gene: TRBV4-1; clone size: -; J gene: TRBJ2-2; CDR3 DNA: TGCGCCAGCAGCCAGATTGCGACCGGGACAGGGTACACCGGGGAGCTGTTTTTT; CDR3 protein: CASSQIATGTGYTGELFF
D gene: -; V gene: TRBV10-1; clone size: -; J gene: TRBJ1-1; CDR3 DNA: TGCGCCAGCAGTGAATTGCGGAACACTGAAGCTTTCTTT; CDR3 protein: CASSELRNTEAFF
D gene: -; V gene: TRBV19; clone size: once; J gene: TRBJ1-4; CDR3 DNA: TGTGCCAGTATCGACCCATCGGGAGCTAATGAAAAACTGTTTTTT; CDR3 protein: CASIDPSGANEKLFF
D gene: -; V gene: TRBV12-5; clone size: few; J gene: TRBJ1-2; CDR3 DNA: TGTGCTAGTGGTTTCCCCCCGGGGGAAGGGTATGGCTACACCTTC; CDR3 protein: CASGFPPGEGYGYTF
D gene: -; V gene: TRBV3-1/TRBV3-2; clone size: -; J gene: TRBJ1-2; CDR3 DNA: TGTGCCAGCAGCCAGAGGACAGATATGACTAACTATGGCTACACCTTC; CDR3 protein: CASSQRTDMTNYGYTF
D gene: TRBD2; V gene: TRBV5-6; clone size: -; J gene: TRBJ2-3; CDR3 DNA: TGTGCCAGCAGCCATGAAGCGGGAGGGCGCACAGATACGCAGTATTTT; CDR3 protein: CASSHEAGGRTDTQYF
D gene: -; V gene: TRBV12-1; clone size: -; J gene: TRBJ1-2; CDR3 DNA: TGTGCCATGCCCCGTCGGAGACCCTATAACTATGGCTACACCTTC; CDR3 protein: CAMPRRRPYNYGYTF
D gene: -; V gene: TRBV28; clone size: -; J gene: TRBJ2-3; CDR3 DNA: TGTGCCAGCAGCGGGATGGGAGGATACGATACGCAGTATTTT; CDR3 protein: CASSGMGGYDTQYF
D gene: TRBD2; V gene: TRBV7-2; clone size: once; J gene: TRBJ2-7; CDR3 DNA: TGTGCCAGCAGCATTGGACTAGCGGGTAATTACGAGCAGTACTTC; CDR3 protein: CASSIGLAGNYEQYF
D gene: -; V gene: TRBV5-5; clone size: -; J gene: TRBJ2-7; CDR3 DNA: TGTGCCAGCAGCTTGGGTCCAGCGGCCGTTTGGGAGCAGTACTTC; CDR3 protein: CASSLGPAAVWEQYF
D gene: -; V gene: TRBV3-1/TRBV3-2; clone size: -; J gene: TRBJ1-1; CDR3 DNA: TGTGCCAGCAGCCAAACCATTGTGGCAGGGGTGTACACTGAAGCTTTCTTT; CDR3 protein: CASSQTIVAGVYTEAFF
D gene: -; V gene: TRBV4-1; clone size: -; J gene: TRBJ2-2; CDR3 DNA: TGCGCCAGCAGCCGGACTGTGACCGGGGAGCTGTTTTTT; CDR3 protein: CASSRTVTGELFF